Listed below are T cell receptor beta chains from one sample, sequenced in a study of human T cells and chemical hapten exposure. TCRdb re-called the RACE reads with MiXCR, one entry per CDR3 protein. This table holds about 400,000 distinct CDR3 sequences, nearly 6.5% found once. The sample in question was whole blood, obtained in connection with sensitization to the hapten diphenylcyclopropenone (DPC). Receptors originate from a woman in her late teens or twenties with alopecia areata. Some clones in this sample may be carry-over from other donors' samples. Each CDR3 is given with its conserved first and last residue. The D gene is left open where the match is weak. Size is omitted from some rows. Given values are once, few, many or a class for expanded clones.

v_gene: TRBV15
d_gene: TRBD1
abundance: -
j_gene: TRBJ2-7
CDR3nt: TGTGCCACCAGCAGACCGGGACAGGGGTACGAGCAGTACTTC
CDR3aa: CATSRPGQGYEQYF

v_gene: TRBV7-2
d_gene: TRBD2
abundance: -
j_gene: TRBJ2-7
CDR3nt: TGTGCCAGCAGCTCCGCCTGGACTAGCCGCGAGCAGTACTTC
CDR3aa: CASSSAWTSREQYF

v_gene: TRBV6-6
d_gene: TRBD1
abundance: many
j_gene: TRBJ1-2
CDR3nt: TGTGCCAGCAGTTACCCAGGACAGGGGGCTGTGGGCTATGGCTACACCTTC
CDR3aa: CASSYPGQGAVGYGYTF

v_gene: TRBV28
d_gene: -
abundance: many
j_gene: TRBJ2-2
CDR3nt: TGTGCCAGCAGTTTAAGGGGCGGGGAGCTGTTTTTT
CDR3aa: CASSLRGGELFF

v_gene: TRBV27
d_gene: TRBD2
abundance: -
j_gene: TRBJ2-7
CDR3nt: TGTGCCAGCAGTTTAATACTAGCGGGGGGGATATACGAGCAGTACTTC
CDR3aa: CASSLILAGGIYEQYF

v_gene: TRBV7-2
d_gene: TRBD1
abundance: few
j_gene: TRBJ2-7
CDR3nt: TGTGCCAGCAGCCCCATGACAGGGGCTTACGAGCAGTACTTC
CDR3aa: CASSPMTGAYEQYF

v_gene: TRBV19
d_gene: -
abundance: many
j_gene: TRBJ1-5
CDR3nt: TGTGCCAGTAGTATAGGGGCAGTCCCTAGCAATCAGCCCCAGCATTTT
CDR3aa: CASSIGAVPSNQPQHF

v_gene: TRBV5-6
d_gene: TRBD1
abundance: many
j_gene: TRBJ1-2
CDR3nt: TGTGCCAGCAGTTATACCCAGGGGGCTGGTGGCTACACCTTC
CDR3aa: CASSYTQGAGGYTF

v_gene: TRBV10-2
d_gene: -
abundance: many
j_gene: TRBJ2-3
CDR3nt: TGCGCCAGCAGTGAGTTCGCAGATACGCAGTATTTT
CDR3aa: CASSEFADTQYF

v_gene: TRBV20-1
d_gene: -
abundance: -
j_gene: TRBJ1-1
CDR3nt: TGCAGTGCTAGAGTGGGTAGCGAAAGCACTGAAGCTTTCTTT
CDR3aa: CSARVGSESTEAFF

v_gene: TRBV7-9
d_gene: TRBD1
abundance: few
j_gene: TRBJ1-6
CDR3nt: TGTGCCAGCAGCTTAGGGACAGGGGGCGGTAATTCACCCCTCCACTTT
CDR3aa: CASSLGTGGGNSPLHF

v_gene: TRBV3-1
d_gene: TRBD1
abundance: many
j_gene: TRBJ2-3
CDR3nt: TGTGCCAGCAGCCAGGGACAGGGACCAGATACGCAGTATTTT
CDR3aa: CASSQGQGPDTQYF

v_gene: TRBV20-1
d_gene: TRBD2
abundance: many
j_gene: TRBJ2-7
CDR3nt: TGCAGTGCTTCGACTAGCGGGGGCGTCTCCTACGAGCAGTACTTC
CDR3aa: CSASTSGGVSYEQYF

v_gene: TRBV10-3
d_gene: -
abundance: many
j_gene: TRBJ1-2
CDR3nt: TGTGCCATCTGGGCGGGGGCCACCGATTATGGCTACACCTTC
CDR3aa: CAIWAGATDYGYTF

v_gene: TRBV6-5
d_gene: TRBD1
abundance: few
j_gene: TRBJ2-1
CDR3nt: TGTGCCAGCAGTGAGGGACAGGGGGTAAATGAGCAGTTCTTC
CDR3aa: CASSEGQGVNEQFF

v_gene: TRBV28
d_gene: -
abundance: -
j_gene: TRBJ2-1
CDR3nt: TGTGCCAGCAGTTCCCCTAGCGTGGATGAGCAGTTCTTC
CDR3aa: CASSSPSVDEQFF

v_gene: TRBV6-6
d_gene: -
abundance: -
j_gene: TRBJ2-2
CDR3nt: TGTGCCAGCAGTTCCAGAGTGGTTGCGAACACCGGGGAGCTGTTTTTT
CDR3aa: CASSSRVVANTGELFF

v_gene: TRBV29-1
d_gene: TRBD1
abundance: few
j_gene: TRBJ2-2
CDR3nt: TGCAGCGTAGCCCCGGGACAGTACACCGGGGAGCTGTTTTTT
CDR3aa: CSVAPGQYTGELFF

v_gene: TRBV25-1
d_gene: -
abundance: -
j_gene: TRBJ1-6
CDR3nt: TGTGCCAGCACCCAGGGAAATTCACCCCTCCACTTT
CDR3aa: CASTQGNSPLHF

v_gene: TRBV4-3
d_gene: -
abundance: few
j_gene: TRBJ1-2
CDR3nt: TGCGCCAGCAGCCAAGATAAAGGGCACAGTGGGACTAACTATGGCTACACCTTC
CDR3aa: CASSQDKGHSGTNYGYTF

v_gene: TRBV28
d_gene: TRBD2
abundance: few
j_gene: TRBJ2-3
CDR3nt: TGTGCCAGCACCTGGGTGGCTAGCGGGGCAGATACGCAGTATTTT
CDR3aa: CASTWVASGADTQYF

v_gene: TRBV28
d_gene: -
abundance: few
j_gene: TRBJ2-3
CDR3nt: TGTGCCAGCAGTTTATGGCAGTTCAACACAGATACGCAGTATTTT
CDR3aa: CASSLWQFNTDTQYF

v_gene: TRBV6-5
d_gene: TRBD1
abundance: many
j_gene: TRBJ1-4
CDR3nt: TGTGCCAGCAGTTACTTGGGACAGGGTCGGGAAAAACTGTTTTTT
CDR3aa: CASSYLGQGREKLFF

v_gene: TRBV7-2
d_gene: -
abundance: -
j_gene: TRBJ2-7
CDR3nt: TGTGCCAGCAAGGAGGGGGCGATCTCCTACGAGCAGTACTTC
CDR3aa: CASKEGAISYEQYF

v_gene: TRBV4-2
d_gene: -
abundance: few
j_gene: TRBJ2-1
CDR3nt: TGTGCCAGCAGCCAAGATACACGGGGCTCCTACAATGAGCAGTTCTTC
CDR3aa: CASSQDTRGSYNEQFF

v_gene: TRBV29-1
d_gene: -
abundance: few
j_gene: TRBJ2-3
CDR3nt: TGCAGCGTTGAAGAGAGACTTACGGTCGGGGGCACAGATACGCAGTATTTT
CDR3aa: CSVEERLTVGGTDTQYF

v_gene: TRBV20-1
d_gene: -
abundance: few
j_gene: TRBJ2-7
CDR3nt: TGCAGTGCTCTGGCCGTCTACGAGCAGTACTTC
CDR3aa: CSALAVYEQYF

v_gene: TRBV6-2/TRBV6-3
d_gene: -
abundance: many
j_gene: TRBJ1-6
CDR3nt: TGTGCCAGCAGTTCCAGGGGATTCTCCTATAATTCACCCCTCCACTTT
CDR3aa: CASSSRGFSYNSPLHF

v_gene: TRBV28
d_gene: TRBD1
abundance: few
j_gene: TRBJ1-5
CDR3nt: TGTGCCAGCAGCCTCGGACAGGCCGGTTTGAATCAGCCCCAGCATTTT
CDR3aa: CASSLGQAGLNQPQHF

v_gene: TRBV4-2
d_gene: TRBD1
abundance: many
j_gene: TRBJ1-2
CDR3nt: TGTGCCAGCAGCCAAACACCGGGACAGGGGTTCGATGGCTACACCTTC
CDR3aa: CASSQTPGQGFDGYTF

v_gene: TRBV29-1
d_gene: TRBD2
abundance: few
j_gene: TRBJ2-3
CDR3nt: TGCAGCGTTGTTGATCGGGGGGCAGATACGCAGTATTTT
CDR3aa: CSVVDRGADTQYF

v_gene: TRBV6-6
d_gene: -
abundance: -
j_gene: TRBJ2-5
CDR3nt: TGTGCCAGCAGGGAGAGTAACAAAGAGACCCAGTACTTC
CDR3aa: CASRESNKETQYF

v_gene: TRBV27
d_gene: -
abundance: few
j_gene: TRBJ2-5
CDR3nt: TGTGCCAGCAGTTTAAGCGGTTTGGAGACCCAGTACTTC
CDR3aa: CASSLSGLETQYF

v_gene: TRBV6-6
d_gene: -
abundance: -
j_gene: TRBJ2-3
CDR3nt: TGTGCAGCCCAGGGGGAGGGGACAGATACGCAGTATTTT
CDR3aa: CAAQGEGTDTQYF

v_gene: TRBV5-5
d_gene: -
abundance: many
j_gene: TRBJ1-5
CDR3nt: TGTGCCAGCAGCTGGGGGTTCGACCCAGGCTCGCCCCAGCATTTT
CDR3aa: CASSWGFDPGSPQHF

v_gene: TRBV18
d_gene: -
abundance: few
j_gene: TRBJ1-4
CDR3nt: TGTGCCAGCTCACCTGAAAGGATTGGTGAAAAACTGTTTTTT
CDR3aa: CASSPERIGEKLFF